The rows below give T cell receptor beta chains drawn from one sample of a study of blood T cell repertoires in COVID-19. Assay used: immunoSEQ multiplex PCR; TCRdb lists only in-frame clones, some missing. The data show roughly 130,000 clones, with over 60% seen just once and around 14% held by the top ten. The sample comprised peripheral blood. These receptors all stem from an elderly man with acute or convalescent COVID-19. Each CDR3 is given with its conserved first and last residue. The D gene is left open where the match is weak. Not all rows give a size; the values are once, few, many and, for expanded clones, a class.

CASSLTGLQETQYF	TGTGCCAGCAGCTTGACGGGACTTCAAGAGACCCAGTACTTC	TRBV9	-	TRBJ2-5	-
CASSLGDGTVETQYF	TGTGCCAGCAGCTTAGGAGATGGTACAGTAGAGACCCAGTACTTC	TRBV7-9	-	TRBJ2-5	once
CASSLEGPDRNTIYF	TGTGCCAGCAGCTTGGAGGGCCCGGACAGAAACACCATATATTTT	TRBV5-5	-	TRBJ1-3	-
CASSTGTGNEQYF	TGTGCCAGCTCAACCGGGACAGGTAACGAGCAGTACTTC	TRBV18	TRBD1	TRBJ2-7	-
CASSFGTADTYEQYF	TGTGCCAGCAGCTTTGGGACAGCGGATACCTACGAGCAGTACTTC	TRBV7-3	TRBD1	TRBJ2-7	-
CASSAGTVGELFF	TGTGCCAGCAGCGCTGGGACAGTCGGGGAGCTGTTTTTT	TRBV7-3	TRBD1	TRBJ2-2	-
CASSLTLAGAGELFF	TGTGCCAGCAGCTTAACACTAGCGGGGGCCGGGGAGCTGTTTTTT	TRBV7-3	TRBD2	TRBJ2-2	-
CASSLYPDTQYF	TGCGCCAGCAGCTTGTATCCAGATACGCAGTATTTT	TRBV5-1	-	TRBJ2-3	-
CASSFEAYSGNTIYF	TGTGCCAGCAGTTTTGAGGCGTACTCTGGAAACACCATATATTTT	TRBV28	-	TRBJ1-3	-
CASSQGPAGQGASNEQFF	TGCGCCAGCAGCCAAGGGCCCGCTGGGCAGGGGGCGTCCAATGAGCAGTTCTTC	TRBV4-1	TRBD1	TRBJ2-1	-
CASSEGGQRAAWGELFF	TGTGCCAGCAGCGAAGGTGGTCAAAGGGCGGCGTGGGGGGAACTGTTTTTT	TRBV7-8	-	TRBJ1-4	-
CASSQEGWTTFF	TGCGCCAGCAGCCAAGAAGGTTGGACAACTTTCTTT	TRBV4-1	-	TRBJ1-1	-
CASSEGRDRGTSPLHF	TGTGCCAGCAGTGAAGGTCGGGACAGGGGGACCTCACCCCTCCACTTT	TRBV2	TRBD1	TRBJ1-6	few
CASSDWATPFYEQYF	TGTGCCAGCAGTGACTGGGCAACCCCTTTCTACGAGCAGTACTTC	TRBV6-4	-	TRBJ2-7	-
CASSSGQPQHF	TGTGCCAGCAGTTCGGGTCAGCCCCAGCATTTT	TRBV28	-	TRBJ1-5	-
CASSSRTGRAEQFF	TGTGCCAGCAGTTCTCGGACAGGGCGGGCTGAGCAGTTCTTC	TRBV6-5	TRBD1	TRBJ2-1	-
CASSPLRQNEKLFF	TGTGCCAGCAGCCCCCTCCGACAGAATGAAAAACTGTTTTTT	TRBV11-2	-	TRBJ1-4	-
CASSYDFGYGYTF	TGTGCCAGCAGCTACGATTTCGGCTATGGCTACACCTTC	TRBV12-3/TRBV12-4	-	TRBJ1-2	few
CASSRAQTNAETQYF	TGTGCCAGTAGTCGAGCACAGACCAACGCCGAGACCCAGTACTTC	TRBV19	-	TRBJ2-5	-
CASSLSRDQETQYF	TGTGCCAGCAGCTTAAGTCGGGACCAAGAGACCCAGTACTTC	TRBV7-2	-	TRBJ2-5	-
CATSRGTSNEQFF	TGTGCCACCAGCAGGGGGACTTCGAATGAGCAGTTCTTC	TRBV15	-	TRBJ2-1	-
CASSLVGGGEKLFF	TGTGCCAGCAGCTTAGTGGGGGGAGGGGAAAAACTGTTTTTT	TRBV7-2	-	TRBJ1-4	few
CASSTLGQGWEQYF	TGCGCCAGCAGCACCCTAGGACAGGGGTGGGAGCAGTACTTC	TRBV5-1	TRBD1	TRBJ2-7	-
CASSPRLTKAFF	TGTGCCAGCAGCCCCAGACTAACTAAAGCTTTCTTT	TRBV6-2/TRBV6-3	-	TRBJ1-1	-
CASSRSGVNPRSIRTHLGYTF	TGTGCCAGCAGTAGGTCAGGGGTTAATCCTCGTTCGATTCGTACTCATCTCGGCTACACCTTC	TRBV6-2/TRBV6-3	-	TRBJ1-2	-
CASSPRGTETQYF	TGTGCCAGCAGCCCGAGAGGTACGGAGACCCAGTACTTC	TRBV7-3	-	TRBJ2-5	once
CASSLTGTGSYEQYF	TGTGCCAGCAGCCTGACCGGGACAGGGTCCTACGAGCAGTACTTC	TRBV5-5	TRBD1	TRBJ2-7	-
CASSLDRENTIYF	TGTGCCAGCAGCTTAGACAGGGAGAACACCATATATTTT	TRBV7-2	-	TRBJ1-3	few
CASSPGSRYEQYF	TGTGCCAGCTCACCCGGGTCACGCTACGAGCAGTACTTC	TRBV18	-	TRBJ2-7	-
CASTRQGARSPLHF	TGTGCCAGTACCCGACAGGGGGCCAGATCACCCCTCCACTTT	TRBV19	TRBD1	TRBJ1-6	-
CASSLYGRQETQYF	TGTGCCAGCAGCCTCTACGGCAGGCAAGAGACCCAGTACTTC	TRBV7-3	-	TRBJ2-5	-
CASSPGQRRYEQYF	TGTGCCAGCTCACCGGGACAAAGACGCTACGAGCAGTACTTC	TRBV18	-	TRBJ2-7	-
CASGLGPTRETQYF	TGTGCCAGCGGGTTGGGCCCTACTAGGGAGACCCAGTACTTC	TRBV9	-	TRBJ2-5	-
CATNSGGEETQYF	TGTGCCACAAATTCGGGAGGGGAAGAGACCCAGTACTTC	TRBV24-1	TRBD2	TRBJ2-5	-
CASSEAQGRGRIRDREAFF	TGTGCCAGCAGTGAAGCGCAGGGGAGGGGCAGGATCCGGGACAGGGAAGCTTTCTTT	TRBV2	TRBD1	TRBJ1-1	-
CASHGGTTGELFF	TGCGCCAGCCACGGGGGAACAACCGGGGAGCTGTTTTTT	TRBV5-1	-	TRBJ2-2	-
CASSSWTGDYGYTF	TGCGCCAGCAGCTCATGGACAGGAGACTATGGCTACACCTTC	TRBV5-1	TRBD1	TRBJ1-2	many
CASRGAQYGYTF	TGTGCCAGCAGGGGCGCCCAATATGGCTACACCTTC	TRBV11-1	-	TRBJ1-2	-
CASTKGQGPQETQYF	TGTGCCAGCACTAAGGGACAGGGGCCCCAAGAGACCCAGTACTTC	TRBV2	TRBD1	TRBJ2-5	-
CASTTGYNSPLHF	TGTGCCAGTACGACAGGGTATAATTCACCCCTCCACTTT	TRBV18	TRBD1	TRBJ1-6	many
CASSPPGQGDMGPQHF	TGTGCCAGCAGTCCCCCGGGACAGGGCGACATGGGGCCCCAGCATTTT	TRBV6-6	TRBD1	TRBJ1-5	-
CASSLTGAEQYF	TGTGCCAGCAGCCTGACAGGGGCCGAGCAGTACTTC	TRBV12-3/TRBV12-4	TRBD1	TRBJ2-7	-
CASCRGGSNSPLHF	TGTGCCAGCTGTCGGGGGGGTTCCAATTCACCCCTCCACTTT	TRBV19	-	TRBJ1-6	-
CASSLSGDTEAFF	TGTGCCAGCAGCTTGAGCGGGGACACTGAAGCTTTCTTT	TRBV5-5	-	TRBJ1-1	-
CASSLPRQGVTYEQYF	TGTGCCAGCAGCTTACCTCGACAGGGCGTGACCTACGAGCAGTACTTC	TRBV11-2	TRBD1	TRBJ2-7	-
CASSAQAYGYTF	TGTGCCAGCAGCGCCCAAGCCTATGGCTACACCTTC	TRBV5-6	-	TRBJ1-2	-
CASSQDLRVAFF	TGTGCCAGCAGCCAAGATCTACGAGTTGCTTTCTTT	TRBV14	-	TRBJ1-1	-
CASSLGTGDTDTQYF	TGTGCTAGCAGCTTAGGGACAGGGGACACAGATACGCAGTATTTT	TRBV7-7	TRBD1	TRBJ2-3	-
CASKQGGTEAFF	TGTGCCAGCAAACAGGGGGGCACTGAAGCTTTCTTT	TRBV19	TRBD1	TRBJ1-1	-
CASSYFGGVAEQYF	TGTGCCAGCAGTTATTTCGGGGGGGTTGCCGAGCAGTACTTC	TRBV6-6	TRBD2	TRBJ2-7	-
CASSEARGYGYTF	TGTGCCAGCAGTGAAGCGCGGGGGTATGGCTACACCTTC	TRBV6-1	-	TRBJ1-2	-
CASSKTGGRDTEAFF	TGTGCCAGCAGTAAGACAGGGGGCCGGGACACTGAAGCTTTCTTT	TRBV7-8	TRBD1	TRBJ1-1	-
CASSPQTGGWAFF	TGTGCCAGCAGTCCCCAGACAGGGGGGTGGGCTTTCTTT	TRBV12-3/TRBV12-4	TRBD1	TRBJ1-1	-
CASSSTGSTYEQYF	TGTGCCAGCAGCTCGACAGGGTCCACCTACGAGCAGTACTTC	TRBV5-5	TRBD1	TRBJ2-7	-
CASSAYRVPTPINEKLFF	TGTGCCAGCAGCGCGTACAGGGTCCCAACCCCAATTAATGAAAAACTGTTTTTT	TRBV7-8	-	TRBJ1-4	-
CASSLGQGITEAFF	TGTGCCAGCAGCCTCGGACAGGGGATCACTGAAGCTTTCTTT	TRBV5-8	TRBD1	TRBJ1-1	few
CAISESRNQPQHF	TGTGCCATCAGTGAGTCGCGGAATCAGCCCCAGCATTTT	TRBV10-3	-	TRBJ1-5	-
CASRSQGGWDTQYF	TGTGCCAGTAGGTCCCAGGGGGGTTGGGATACGCAGTATTTT	TRBV19	-	TRBJ2-3	-
CASSFAQGAGGTEAFF	TGTGCCAGCAGTTTTGCCCAGGGGGCAGGTGGCACTGAAGCTTTCTTT	TRBV28	TRBD1	TRBJ1-1	-
CASARGPNSYEQYF	TGTGCCAGCGCCAGGGGCCCAAACTCCTACGAGCAGTACTTC	TRBV27	-	TRBJ2-7	-